A selection of T cell receptor beta chains follows, all from one sample in a study of human thymus T cells. TCRdb keeps only in-frame clones here, not all; method: immunoSEQ multiplex PCR. The sample shows around 130,000 clones, approximately 96% of them seen only once. Sequencing was performed on thymus tissue. The receptors originated from a boy under two years old with a congenital heart defect but otherwise immunologically healthy. Both conserved end residues are part of each CDR3. Fields, in order: clone size, V gene, CDR3 protein. Size is omitted from some rows. Given values are once, few, many or a class for expanded clones.

- TRBV4-3 CASSQELIGGGGTDTQYF
once TRBV14 CASSQVAGPSPLHF
- TRBV9 CASSVEAGLNTGELFF
- TRBV7-6 CASSLGGRGVYGYTF
- TRBV11-3 CASSLNQNTEAFF
- TRBV4-3 CASSQDRAQGTYEQYF
once TRBV5-4 CASSFRTSGTRQAGYTF
- TRBV4-3 CASSQEVRETQYF
- TRBV30 CAWSARWTDGGYEQYF
- TRBV14 CASSQDGPGSTGEKLFF
once TRBV14 CASSQEPGRGNTIYF
- TRBV10-3 CAISEGAPAYEQYF
once TRBV10-3 CAISDRQGEHNEKLFF
- TRBV15 CATSAGTGKGYTF
- TRBV5-6 CASSGSGGDHYEQYF
- TRBV10-1 CASSDYRGLTDTQYF
- TRBV28 CASSLPGKGGYTF
once TRBV6-5 CASRYTQGSTEAFF
- TRBV5-1 CASSFQGSYGYTF
- TRBV14 CASSQGKDSYEQYF
- TRBV10-3 CAISERISGAAYSNQPQHF
- TRBV6-6 CASTPVWTDNEQFF
- TRBV27 CASSPVAGLSSGNTIYF
- TRBV7-2 CASSLLGRGAFF
- TRBV30 CAWSVRGFHNEQFF
once TRBV5-1 CASSLEASGETQYF
- TRBV2 CASSEEAGGIYTQYF